This TCR beta chain was obtained from a study of T cells in Graves' hyperthyroidism and ophthalmopathy. RNA transcripts yielded amplified TCR beta CDR3 regions. A set of HTBI primers served as the primers for a first-round RT-PCR of the TCR CDR3. From the multiplex PCR reads, TCRdb called clonotypes with MiXCR, one entry per CDR3 protein. The sample carries about 210,000 distinct CDR3 sequences, around 16% recorded once. This clonotype was observed once. The antigen is not known. Study conclusions and caveats: Among thyroid clonotypes expanded above 0.001, most also appeared in blood. A 13 V-J signature model discriminated ophthalmopathy versus stable hyperthyroidism.

This CDR3 is 13 amino acids long. The ends were cut back, 5 bases at V and 1 base at J, with 11 bases in the middle. Germline assignment: CDR1 SQVTM and CDR2 ANQGSEA. The patients, who ranged from 18 to 65 in age, presented with newly diagnosed hyperthyroidism lasting under 2 months. The origin of this receptor is a man in his forties or fifties with Graves' hyperthyroidism. The gene calls are TRBV29-1 and TRBJ1-1, with D unclear. The sequencing sample was made of blood. Written as DNA, the CDR3 is TGCAGCGTTCCAACAAACAAGAACACTGAAGCTTTCTTT. This gives the protein CSVPTNKNTEAFF.